The rows below give T cell receptor beta chains drawn from one sample of a study of T cells in Graves' hyperthyroidism and ophthalmopathy. TCRdb reprocessed the multiplex PCR reads with MiXCR, giving one entry per CDR3 protein. The sample contains hundreds of thousands of distinct CDR3 sequences, approximately 14% of which appear only once. Material for sequencing was blood. The origin of the receptors is a woman between 40 and 50 years old with Graves' ophthalmopathy. Both conserved end residues are part of each CDR3. The order of the fields is CDR3 DNA, CDR3 protein, D gene, clone size, V gene, J gene. The D gene is left open where the match is weak. A row's size may be missing; if present it is once, few, many or a size class.

CDR3nt: TGTGCCAGCAGTTACAACGGTTTAGGGCGAGAGACCCAGTACTTC; CDR3aa: CASSYNGLGRETQYF; d_gene: .; abundance: few; v_gene: TRBV6-5; j_gene: TRBJ2-5
CDR3nt: TGTGCCAGCAGCCCAGGACAGGGGGGAAGCTCCTACGAGCAGTACTTC; CDR3aa: CASSPGQGGSSYEQYF; d_gene: TRBD1; abundance: many; v_gene: TRBV7-8; j_gene: TRBJ2-7
CDR3nt: TGTGCCAGCAGGGACATCGACAGGAACACTGAAGCTTTCTTT; CDR3aa: CASRDIDRNTEAFF; d_gene: .; abundance: many; v_gene: TRBV12-3/TRBV12-4; j_gene: TRBJ1-1
CDR3nt: TGTGCCTGGAGTCGATACCTCGAGACCCAGTACTTC; CDR3aa: CAWSRYLETQYF; d_gene: .; abundance: .; v_gene: TRBV30; j_gene: TRBJ2-5
CDR3nt: TGTGCCAGCAGTCCAGCAAGCTGGGTCTACGAGCAGTACTTC; CDR3aa: CASSPASWVYEQYF; d_gene: .; abundance: .; v_gene: TRBV12-3/TRBV12-4; j_gene: TRBJ2-7
CDR3nt: TGTGCCAGCAGTCCTACGGACACTAACACTGAAGCTTTCTTT; CDR3aa: CASSPTDTNTEAFF; d_gene: .; abundance: many; v_gene: TRBV6-5; j_gene: TRBJ1-1
CDR3nt: TGTGCCAGCAGTTACTCGATAGATAGAAACCAGCCCCAGCATTTT; CDR3aa: CASSYSIDRNQPQHF; d_gene: .; abundance: .; v_gene: TRBV6-5; j_gene: TRBJ1-5
CDR3nt: TGTGCCAGCAGCGGGAGGGCGGAAAGACTATATGGAGATACGCAGTATTTT; CDR3aa: CASSGRAERLYGDTQYF; d_gene: TRBD2; abundance: few; v_gene: TRBV12-3/TRBV12-4; j_gene: TRBJ2-3
CDR3nt: TGCAGTGCTAGAGACGCACAAGATCCGGAGACCCAGTACTTC; CDR3aa: CSARDAQDPETQYF; d_gene: .; abundance: many; v_gene: TRBV20-1; j_gene: TRBJ2-5
CDR3nt: TGTGCCAGCAGTCCCTCCGGGGGGCTTGGGGAGACCCAGTACTTC; CDR3aa: CASSPSGGLGETQYF; d_gene: .; abundance: many; v_gene: TRBV6-5; j_gene: TRBJ2-5
CDR3nt: TGTGCCAGTCCCTCGACAGGGGGAGAGCAGTACTTC; CDR3aa: CASPSTGGEQYF; d_gene: TRBD1; abundance: many; v_gene: TRBV28; j_gene: TRBJ2-7
CDR3nt: TGTGCCTGGAGTCCTATTGACAGGGGATTTAGTGGCTACACCTTC; CDR3aa: CAWSPIDRGFSGYTF; d_gene: TRBD1; abundance: few; v_gene: TRBV30; j_gene: TRBJ1-2
CDR3nt: TGCAGTGCTAGTGGGGTTCAGACCTACGAGCAGTACTTC; CDR3aa: CSASGVQTYEQYF; d_gene: .; abundance: many; v_gene: TRBV20-1; j_gene: TRBJ2-7
CDR3nt: TGTGCCACCAGCAGAGGAGTCGAGCAGTACTTC; CDR3aa: CATSRGVEQYF; d_gene: .; abundance: many; v_gene: TRBV15; j_gene: TRBJ2-7
CDR3nt: TGCAGCGATGTCGGGGGGGCTGAGCTGGAGACCCAGTACTTC; CDR3aa: CSDVGGAELETQYF; d_gene: TRBD2; abundance: many; v_gene: TRBV20-1; j_gene: TRBJ2-5
CDR3nt: TGTGCCAGCAGTGGACCCAGGGGACTAGCGGGAGGGCTCCCGGCGGGAGGGGAGCTGTTTTTT; CDR3aa: CASSGPRGLAGGLPAGGELFF; d_gene: TRBD2; abundance: .; v_gene: TRBV25-1; j_gene: TRBJ2-2
CDR3nt: TGTGCCAGCAGCCAAGGGACAGGACTAGCCTACGAGCAGTACTTC; CDR3aa: CASSQGTGLAYEQYF; d_gene: .; abundance: .; v_gene: TRBV3-1; j_gene: TRBJ2-7
CDR3nt: TGCAGTGCTAGAGACCTGACGACTAGCACTACCTACGAGCAGTACTTC; CDR3aa: CSARDLTTSTTYEQYF; d_gene: TRBD2; abundance: many; v_gene: TRBV20-1; j_gene: TRBJ2-7
CDR3nt: TGTGCCACCGATTCGGGACTAGGGAACACCGGGGAGCTGTTTTTT; CDR3aa: CATDSGLGNTGELFF; d_gene: TRBD2; abundance: many; v_gene: TRBV24-1; j_gene: TRBJ2-2
CDR3nt: TGTGCCAGCAGTACTAGCGGGAGCCCTCTCCAGCCCTTCTACGAGCAGTACTTC; CDR3aa: CASSTSGSPLQPFYEQYF; d_gene: TRBD2; abundance: many; v_gene: TRBV2; j_gene: TRBJ2-7
CDR3nt: TGTGCCAGCAGTTTACGTCAGGGGAATGAGCAGTTCTTC; CDR3aa: CASSLRQGNEQFF; d_gene: .; abundance: .; v_gene: TRBV28; j_gene: TRBJ2-1
CDR3nt: TGTGCCAGCAGTGGAAGGGACAGGGAGGATGGCTACACCTTC; CDR3aa: CASSGRDREDGYTF; d_gene: TRBD1; abundance: .; v_gene: TRBV6-1; j_gene: TRBJ1-2
CDR3nt: TGTGCCAGCAGCGGCGACAGGGTAAAGTTCTACGAGCAGTACTTC; CDR3aa: CASSGDRVKFYEQYF; d_gene: TRBD1; abundance: many; v_gene: TRBV7-8; j_gene: TRBJ2-7
CDR3nt: TGTGCCAGCAGCCAAGGGACTAGCGGAGAGACGGAGACCCAGTACTTC; CDR3aa: CASSQGTSGETETQYF; d_gene: TRBD2; abundance: few; v_gene: TRBV3-1; j_gene: TRBJ2-5
CDR3nt: TGCGCCAGCAGCCAAGATGGGAGCGTTCCTGGTTACTACGAGCAGTACTTC; CDR3aa: CASSQDGSVPGYYEQYF; d_gene: .; abundance: .; v_gene: TRBV4-1; j_gene: TRBJ2-7
CDR3nt: TGTGCCAGCACTTTACAGGCCACCGGGGAGCTGTTTTTT; CDR3aa: CASTLQATGELFF; d_gene: .; abundance: many; v_gene: TRBV6-2/TRBV6-3; j_gene: TRBJ2-2
CDR3nt: TGCGCCAGCAGCTTGGACCAGGGAGGAACCGGGGAGCTGTTTTTT; CDR3aa: CASSLDQGGTGELFF; d_gene: .; abundance: many; v_gene: TRBV5-1; j_gene: TRBJ2-2